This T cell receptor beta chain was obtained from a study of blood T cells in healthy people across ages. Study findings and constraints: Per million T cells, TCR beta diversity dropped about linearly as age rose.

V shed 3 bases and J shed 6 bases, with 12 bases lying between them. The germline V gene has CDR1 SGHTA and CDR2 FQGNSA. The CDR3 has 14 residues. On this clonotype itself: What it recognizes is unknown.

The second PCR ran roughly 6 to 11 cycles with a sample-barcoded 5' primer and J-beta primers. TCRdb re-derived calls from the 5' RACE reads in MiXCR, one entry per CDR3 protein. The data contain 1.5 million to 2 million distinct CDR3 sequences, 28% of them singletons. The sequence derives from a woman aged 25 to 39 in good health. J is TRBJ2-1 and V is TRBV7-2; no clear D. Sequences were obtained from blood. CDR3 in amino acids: CASSLDGPLNEQFF. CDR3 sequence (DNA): TGTGCCAGCAGCTTGGACGGGCCCCTCAATGAGCAGTTCTTC.